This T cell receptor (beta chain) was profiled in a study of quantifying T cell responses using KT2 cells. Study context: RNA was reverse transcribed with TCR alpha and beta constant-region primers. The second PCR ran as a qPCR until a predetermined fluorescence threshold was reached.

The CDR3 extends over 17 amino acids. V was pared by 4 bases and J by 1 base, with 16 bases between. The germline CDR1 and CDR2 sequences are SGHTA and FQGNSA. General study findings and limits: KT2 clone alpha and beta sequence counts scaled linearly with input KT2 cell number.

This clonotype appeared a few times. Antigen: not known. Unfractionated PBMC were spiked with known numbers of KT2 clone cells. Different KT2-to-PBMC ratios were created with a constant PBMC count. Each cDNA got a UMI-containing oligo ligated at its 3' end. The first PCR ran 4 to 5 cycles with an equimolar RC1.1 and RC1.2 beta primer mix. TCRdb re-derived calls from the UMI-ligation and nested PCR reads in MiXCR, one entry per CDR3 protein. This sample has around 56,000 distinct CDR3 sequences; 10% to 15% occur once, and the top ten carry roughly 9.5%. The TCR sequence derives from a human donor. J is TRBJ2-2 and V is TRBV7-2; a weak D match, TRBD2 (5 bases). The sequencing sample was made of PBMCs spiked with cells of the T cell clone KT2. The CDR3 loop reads CASSSPAGTLNTGELFF. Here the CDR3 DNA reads TGTGCCAGCAGCTCCCCTGCGGGCACCTTGAACACCGGGGAGCTGTTTTTT.